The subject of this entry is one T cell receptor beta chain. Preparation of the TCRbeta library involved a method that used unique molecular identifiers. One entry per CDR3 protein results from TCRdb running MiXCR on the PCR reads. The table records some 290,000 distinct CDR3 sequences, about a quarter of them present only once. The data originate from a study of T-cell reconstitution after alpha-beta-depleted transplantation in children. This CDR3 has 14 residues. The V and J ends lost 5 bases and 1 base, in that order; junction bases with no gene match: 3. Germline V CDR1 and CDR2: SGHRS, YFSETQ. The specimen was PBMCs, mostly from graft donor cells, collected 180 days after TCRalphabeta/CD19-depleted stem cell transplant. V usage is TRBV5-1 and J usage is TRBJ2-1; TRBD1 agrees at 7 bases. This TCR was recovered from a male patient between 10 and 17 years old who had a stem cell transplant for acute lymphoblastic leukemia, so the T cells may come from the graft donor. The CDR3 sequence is CASRPDRSYNEQFF. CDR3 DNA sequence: TGCGCCAGCAGACCGGACAGGTCCTACAATGAGCAGTTCTTC.